Below, 7 T cell receptor beta chains from the same sample are listed, as sequenced in a study of T cell clonality in common variable immunodeficiency. TCRdb keeps only in-frame clones here, not all; method: immunoSEQ multiplex PCR. In total the sample includes some 80,000 clones, none of them seen once. The sample consisted of peripheral blood mononuclear cells. These receptors were collected from a person aged 18 to 75 in good health.

In this sample, this clone turned up many times. Its ends do not fully match the called genes, so a read error is possible. The read finishes 3 residues shy of the CDR3 end, and the germline J gene is used to complete it. This chain links TRBV4-2 with TRBJ1-5; the match to TRBD1 covers 7 bases. The CDR3 is 16 residues long. The germline V gene has CDR1 LGHNA and CDR2 YNFKEQ. The CDR3 bases that were read are TGCGCCAGCAGCCAAGATGCAGGGGGTAGCAATCAGCCC. Protein product: CASSQDAGGSNQP. The whole CDR3 region reads CASSQDAGGSNQPQHF.

There are many counts of this clone. The CDR3 end is not reached by the read, which stops 3 residues before it; the germline J gene fills it in. The V and J genes are TRBV9 and TRBJ2-7, with 9 positions matching TRBD1. Germline CDR1 reads SGDLS; CDR2 reads YYNGEE. The CDR3 loop spans 15 amino acids. V shed 5 bases, J shed 4 bases, and the junction held 10 bases outside the gene matches. CDR3 bases read: TGTGCCAGCAGTGCAATTGGACAGGGGCCTTACGAG. This encodes CASSAIGQGPYE. The full CDR3 sequence reads CASSAIGQGPYEQYF.

This clone was counted ten times or more. Read coverage stops 3 residues before the CDR3 terminus; the germline J gene supplies the remainder. V gene TRBV23-1 combines with J gene TRBJ2-5; 7 positions agree with TRBD2. TRBV23-1 is recorded as an ORF, its role being uncertain. The V segment lost 0 bases and the J segment 4 bases; nucleotides outside the gene matches: 23. This CDR3 has 21 residues. The CDR3 protein is CASSQSSTSSSDRWQVETQYF. CDR3 DNA, as far as it was read: TGCGCCAGCAGTCAATCCTCGACTAGCAGCTCTGACCGATGGCAAGTAGAGACC.

The sample holds a few counts of this clone. The read comes to an end 3 residues before the CDR3 does, leaving the germline J gene to fill in the end. This sequence joins TRBV11-2 and TRBJ2-7; D is unclear. Germline CDR1 SGHAT, CDR2 FQNNGV. This CDR3 has 13 amino acids. The ends were cut back, 5 bases at V and 5 bases at J, with 13 bases in the middle. CDR3 in amino acids: CASSPRIRNEQYF. The sequenced CDR3 bases are TGTGCCAGCAGCCCCAGGATTAGGAACGAG.

This clone was seen ten or more times. The chain's CDR3 is CASSLLGLAGNEQFF. Partial CDR3 DNA: TGTGCCAGCAGCTTATTGGGACTAGCGGGTAATGAG. V and J are TRBV7-3 and TRBJ2-1; 12 positions match TRBD2. The read ends 3 residues before the CDR3 terminus; that terminus is restored from the germline J gene. The CDR3 runs to 15 residues. V lost 2 bases and J lost 7; bases outside the gene matches: 3. The germline V gene has CDR1 SGHTA and CDR2 FQGTGA.

This clone occurred many times. The missing CDR3 end, 3 residues past where the read stops, is filled in from the germline J gene. The rearrangement uses TRBV19 and TRBJ2-2; a weak D match, TRBD2 (5 bases). Germline CDR1 reads LNHDA; CDR2 reads SQIVND (reference sequence). V was pared by 10 bases and J by 3 bases, with 15 bases between. The CDR3 totals 14 residues. The CDR3 reads CAISPGLYTGELFF. CDR3 bases read: TGTGCCATCTCGCCAGGACTCTACACCGGGGAG.

This clone has at least ten counts. The sequenced fragment ends 3 residues before the CDR3 boundary, so the rest is inferred from the germline J gene. This sequence joins TRBV10-3 and TRBJ2-1; 7 bases line up with TRBD2. The CDR3 is 14 residues long. V lost 0 bases, J lost 6 bases, and 2 bases stayed unmatched. Per germline, CDR1 ENHRY and CDR2 SYGVKD. CDR3 sequence: CAISESTSVNEQFF. CDR3 DNA (partial): TGTGCCATCAGTGAGTCCACTAGCGTCAATGAG.